The rows below give T cell receptor beta chains drawn from one sample of a study of blood T cell repertoires in COVID-19. Clones were sequenced by immunoSEQ multiplex PCR, and TCRdb holds only the in-frame ones, with some missing. Counted here are roughly 76,000 clones, around nine tenths occurring once; the ten biggest clones make up more than 7.5%. The sample consisted of peripheral blood. The receptors were sampled from a man aged 25-45 years with acute or convalescent COVID-19. CDR3s leave out the opening cysteine and the closing phenylalanine or tryptophan.

ASSLTIQETQY	TRBV7-2	TRBJ2-5	11
ASSTGLAGFNEQF	TRBV5-5	TRBJ2-1	13
SASEDTGDFTDTQY	TRBV20-1	TRBJ2-3	14
ASSDETGADEQY	TRBV6-4	TRBJ2-7	12
ASSFGNEKLF	TRBV5-8	TRBJ1-4	10
ASSQVWDNYEQY	TRBV3-1/TRBV3-2	TRBJ2-7	12
ASRAQGGQGRYEQY	TRBV27	TRBJ2-7	14
ASMAGGAPHEQY	TRBV10-2	TRBJ2-7	12
ASSGAGASADTQY	TRBV3-1/TRBV3-2	TRBJ2-3	13
ASSRDSQETQY	TRBV5-1	TRBJ2-5	11
ASGGAVKTNYGYT	TRBV27	TRBJ1-2	13
ASSPGQRSHEQF	TRBV19	TRBJ2-1	12
ASSYSRYNEQF	TRBV6-5	TRBJ2-1	11
ASRRGPSEGYT	TRBV3-1/TRBV3-2	TRBJ1-2	11
ASSLGALGQGVRTEAF	TRBV28	TRBJ1-1	16
AWSGVKPEQY	TRBV30	TRBJ2-7	10
SVAPGTGYEEKLF	TRBV29-1	TRBJ1-4	13
ASPSGEPNQPQH	TRBV18	TRBJ1-5	12
ASLVRGPSSYNEQF	TRBV28	TRBJ2-1	14
ATSGPDNNYGYT	TRBV24-1	TRBJ1-2	12
ASSLGRLNTEAF	TRBV11-1	TRBJ1-1	12
ASSAGVTYEQY	TRBV19	TRBJ2-7	11
ASTSGQGSYEQY	TRBV27	TRBJ2-7	12
ASSLRQGLSYNSPLH	TRBV11-2	TRBJ1-6	15
ASSLVGGGDEQY	TRBV7-9	TRBJ2-7	12
ASSVGLSEQF	TRBV9	TRBJ2-1	10
ASRLQGSSGNTIY	TRBV12-2	TRBJ1-3	13
ASSFSGSFYNEQF	TRBV7-8	TRBJ2-1	13
ASSSRPLDPSGELF	TRBV7-9	TRBJ2-2	14
ASSLVSGGPRTDTQY	TRBV28	TRBJ2-3	15
ASSVLSNSYEQY	TRBV6-5	TRBJ2-7	12
ASSQKPQKELCGEQF	TRBV3-1/TRBV3-2	TRBJ2-1	15
ATGGRTASGANVLT	TRBV28	TRBJ2-6	14
AISGTGTGGRETQY	TRBV10-3	TRBJ2-5	14
ASSYVDTQYEAF	TRBV6-2/TRBV6-3	TRBJ1-1	12
ASSYSGVTGELF	TRBV6-6	TRBJ2-2	12
ASSLSGRGTGELF	TRBV7-9	TRBJ2-2	13
ASSLEGWTGANVLT	TRBV7-2	TRBJ2-6	14
ASRLAGGPTGELF	TRBV19	TRBJ2-2	13
ASSQERTGNTIY	TRBV14	TRBJ1-3	12